The 8 T cell receptor beta chains presented below share a single source sample, sequenced in a study of shared clonotypes between healthy human individuals. Libraries were prepared by immunoSEQ multiplex PCR; TCRdb keeps only in-frame clonotypes and omits some of them. In the table there are about 100,000 clones, 60% to 75% of which are singletons. Material: memory CD8+ T cells sorted from blood. Subset specified: CD45RO+ cells pooled with CCR7-negative TemRA cells. The receptors were sampled from a man younger than 45 in good health.

J is TRBJ2-1 and V is TRBV15, with 11 bases aligning to TRBD1. The germline V gene encodes CDR1 LNHNV and CDR2 YYDKDF (reference sequence). V dropped 3 bases and J dropped 1; count of bases not matched to a gene: 5. The CDR3 consists of 17 residues. This CDR3 reads CATSRDRGQESYNEQFF. The CDR3, as DNA: TGTGCCACCAGCAGGGACAGGGGGCAGGAATCCTACAATGAGCAGTTCTTC.

The rearrangement uses TRBV5-4 and TRBJ2-1, with a weak D call TRBD2 (7 bases). The length of the CDR3 is 15 residues. Per germline, CDR1 SGHNT and CDR2 YYREEE (reference sequence). Trimming shortened V by 6 bases and J by 5 bases, and 18 bases separated the two germline ends. CDR3 loop: CASKTGGHGHNEQFF. CDR3 DNA sequence: TGTGCCAGCAAAACGGGGGGACACGGCCACAATGAGCAGTTCTTC.

The chain carries TRBV27 and TRBJ2-3; D uncertain. In germline, CDR1 is MNHEY, CDR2 SMNVEV (reference sequence). V was pared by 6 bases and J by 0 bases, with 16 bases between. CDR3 length equals 16 residues. The CDR3 sequence: CASSPPRAVSTDTQYF. CDR3 sequence (DNA): TGTGCCAGCAGCCCCCCCCGGGCGGTAAGCACAGATACGCAGTATTTT.

CDR3 protein: CASSFGRGTYGSYEQYF. DNA for the CDR3: TGTGCCAGCAGTTTCGGCAGGGGGACCTACGGCTCCTACGAGCAGTACTTC. This chain connects TRBV28 to TRBJ2-7, with 7 positions matching TRBD1. The CDR3 sequence is 17 residues long. Germline loops: CDR1 MDHEN, CDR2 SYDVKM. V gave up 3 bases and J gave up 0 bases; unmatched junction bases: 11.

The V call is TRBV6-1, the J call TRBJ1-3; D not certain. Germline V gives CDR1 MNHNS, CDR2 SASEGT. The CDR3 runs to 16 residues. With 1 base removed from V and 0 bases from J, the gap between germline ends came to 10 bases. As DNA, the CDR3 is TGTGCCAGCAGTGAAGGCCCGGGCATCTCTGGAAACACCATATATTTT. Translating it yields CASSEGPGISGNTIYF.

The CDR3 sequence: CASSLQTSGDNEQFF. In DNA form, the CDR3 reads TGTGCCAGCAGCTTACAGACTAGCGGAGACAATGAGCAGTTCTTC. The chain carries TRBV7-7 and TRBJ2-1; TRBD2 aligns across 9 bases. The germline V gene encodes CDR1 SSHAT and CDR2 FNYEAQ (reference sequence). The CDR3 contains 15 residues. V lost 2 bases to trimming and J lost 5 bases; unmatched junction nucleotides: 4.

Regarding this clone: Other DNA sequences from this sample encode an identical CDR3 as well. CDR3 in amino acids: CASSYSGQPQHF. The CDR3 bases are TGTGCCAGCAGTTACTCGGGGCAGCCCCAGCATTTT. The rearrangement joins TRBV6-5 to TRBJ1-5; D unresolved. Trimming took off 0 bases at V and 7 bases at J, with 4 bases between the two ends. The germline gives CDR1 MNHEY, CDR2 SVGAGI. The CDR3 consists of 12 residues.

Ten or more counts support this clone. The rearrangement uses TRBV6-1 and TRBJ2-7; D gene uncertain. Trimming removed 4 bases at V and 2 bases at J, with 3 bases between. This CDR3 has 11 amino acids. Germline assignment: CDR1 MNHNS and CDR2 SASEGT. The DNA of the CDR3 is TGTGCCAGCAGTGGGACCTACGAGCAGTACTTC. Amino acid sequence: CASSGTYEQYF.